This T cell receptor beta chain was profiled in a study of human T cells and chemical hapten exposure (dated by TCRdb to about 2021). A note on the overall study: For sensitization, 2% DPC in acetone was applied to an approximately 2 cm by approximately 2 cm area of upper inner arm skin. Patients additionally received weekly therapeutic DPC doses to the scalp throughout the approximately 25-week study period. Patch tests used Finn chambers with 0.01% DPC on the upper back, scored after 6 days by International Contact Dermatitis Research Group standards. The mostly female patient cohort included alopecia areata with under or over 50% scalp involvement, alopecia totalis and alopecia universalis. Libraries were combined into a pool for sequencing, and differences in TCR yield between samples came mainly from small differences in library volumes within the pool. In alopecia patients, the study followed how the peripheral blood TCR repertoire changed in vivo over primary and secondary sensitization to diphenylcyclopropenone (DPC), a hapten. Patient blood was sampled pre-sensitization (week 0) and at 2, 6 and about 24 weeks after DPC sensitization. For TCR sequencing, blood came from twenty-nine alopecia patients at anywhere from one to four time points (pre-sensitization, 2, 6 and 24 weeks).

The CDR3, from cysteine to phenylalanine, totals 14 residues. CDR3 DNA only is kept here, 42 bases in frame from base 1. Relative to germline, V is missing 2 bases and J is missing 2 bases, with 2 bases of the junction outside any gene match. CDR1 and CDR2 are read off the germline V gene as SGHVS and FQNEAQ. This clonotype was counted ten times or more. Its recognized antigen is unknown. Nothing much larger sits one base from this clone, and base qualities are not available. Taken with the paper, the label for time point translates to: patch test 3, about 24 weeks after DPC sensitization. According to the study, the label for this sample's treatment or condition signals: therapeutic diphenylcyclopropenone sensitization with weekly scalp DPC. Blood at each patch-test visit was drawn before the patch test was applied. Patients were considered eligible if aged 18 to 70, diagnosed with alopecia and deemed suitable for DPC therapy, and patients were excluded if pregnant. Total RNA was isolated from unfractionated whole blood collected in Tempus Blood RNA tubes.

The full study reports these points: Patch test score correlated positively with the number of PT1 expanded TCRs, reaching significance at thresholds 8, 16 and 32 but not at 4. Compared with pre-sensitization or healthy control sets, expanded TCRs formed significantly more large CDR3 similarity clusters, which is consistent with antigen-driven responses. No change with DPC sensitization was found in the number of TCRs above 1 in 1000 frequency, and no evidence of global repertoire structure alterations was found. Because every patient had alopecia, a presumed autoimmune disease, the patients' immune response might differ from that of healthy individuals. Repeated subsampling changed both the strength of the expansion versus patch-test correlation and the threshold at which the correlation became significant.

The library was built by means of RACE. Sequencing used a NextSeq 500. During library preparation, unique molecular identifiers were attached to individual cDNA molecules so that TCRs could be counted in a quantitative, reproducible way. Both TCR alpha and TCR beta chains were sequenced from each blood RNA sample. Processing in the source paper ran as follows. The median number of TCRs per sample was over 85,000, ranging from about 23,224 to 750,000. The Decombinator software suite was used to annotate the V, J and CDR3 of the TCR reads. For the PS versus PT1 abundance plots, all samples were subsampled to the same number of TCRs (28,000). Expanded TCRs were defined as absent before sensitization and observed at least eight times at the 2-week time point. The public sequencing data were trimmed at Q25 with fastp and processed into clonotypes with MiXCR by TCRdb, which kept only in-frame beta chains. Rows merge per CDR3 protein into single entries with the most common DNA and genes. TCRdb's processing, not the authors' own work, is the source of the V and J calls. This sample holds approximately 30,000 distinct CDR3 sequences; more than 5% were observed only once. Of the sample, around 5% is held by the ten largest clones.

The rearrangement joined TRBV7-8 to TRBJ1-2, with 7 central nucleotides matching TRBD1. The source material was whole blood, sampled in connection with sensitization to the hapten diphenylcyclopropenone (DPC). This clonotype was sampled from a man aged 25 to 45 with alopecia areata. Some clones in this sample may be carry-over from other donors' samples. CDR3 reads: CASSLPTGNYGYTF. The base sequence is TGTGCCAGCAGCTTACCGACAGGGAACTATGGCTACACCTTC.